A single sample is the source of the 2 T cell receptor beta chains below, sequenced in a study of glioma-infiltrating T cells after dendritic cell vaccination. TCRdb's copy holds only in-frame clones and misses some; the assay was immunoSEQ multiplex PCR. Among about 21,000 clones listed, 70% to 80% were seen once. The specimen comprised blood, sampled before dendritic cell vaccination. Receptor source: a human donor with glioblastoma.

The chain carries TRBV7-2 and TRBJ1-2; D call uncertain. CDR3 length: 13 amino acids. V was trimmed by 3 bases and J by 8 bases, leaving 13 bases between them. Looked up from germline, CDR1 is SGHTA and CDR2 is FQGNSA. The CDR3 bases are TGTGCCAGCAGCTTGGCGGGATGGTACGGCTACACCTTC. This encodes CASSLAGWYGYTF.

J is TRBJ2-1 and V is TRBV7-2; 9 positions agree with TRBD2. From germline, CDR1 is SGHTA and CDR2 FQGNSA. V trimming: 6 bases; J trimming: 6 bases; junction bases outside the gene matches: 9. The CDR3 sequence is 15 residues long. The CDR3 loop is CASSPIAGDPNEQFF. As DNA, the CDR3 is TGTGCCAGCAGTCCAATAGCGGGAGACCCCAATGAGCAGTTCTTC.